These 7 T cell receptor beta chains originate from one sample sequenced in a study of shared clonotypes between healthy human individuals. Produced via immunoSEQ multiplex PCR; TCRdb's table is partial and in-frame only. The sample lists over 700,000 clones, around 70% seen once, with over 1.5% in the top ten. The material sequenced was memory CD4+ T cells sorted from blood. Subset described: CD45RA-negative fraction. All receptors derive from a woman aged 25 to 45 in good health.

A few counts support this clone. The same CDR3 can be traced to other DNA sequences in this sample. The V gene is TRBV5-1, the J gene TRBJ2-1; perhaps TRBD2 as D (5 bases). CDR1 is SGHRS, CDR2 YFSETQ, per germline. The V gene lost 4 bases and the J gene lost 1 base, with 12 bases spanning the gap. The CDR3 totals 15 residues. The CDR3 here is CASSPDSTSYNEQFF. Written as DNA, the CDR3 is TGCGCCAGCAGCCCGGACTCTACATCCTACAATGAGCAGTTCTTC.

This clone has at least ten counts. The rearrangement links TRBV28 to TRBJ2-7; TRBD2 matches 8 bases. J was trimmed by 0 bases and V by 8 bases; bases with no gene match: 12. Germline values: CDR1 MDHEN, CDR2 SYDVKM. CDR3 size: 16 residues. In DNA form, the CDR3 reads TGTGCCAGCCGACGAACACGTAGCGGGACCTCCTACGAGCAGTACTTC. Protein product: CASRRTRSGTSYEQYF.

The chain uses TRBV10-3 and TRBJ1-5; D is undetermined. Germline-derived CDR1 and CDR2 are ENHRY and SYGVKD. CDR3 size: 15 residues. Trimming stripped 2 bases from V and 0 bases from J, with 8 bases between. CDR3 amino acids: CAISEEHLSNQPQHF. The CDR3 region has the DNA TGTGCCATCAGTGAGGAACATCTTAGCAATCAGCCCCAGCATTTT.

The chain couples TRBV5-4 to TRBJ2-2; no firm D call. The length of the CDR3 is 16 residues. Per germline, CDR1 SGHNT and CDR2 YYREEE (reference sequence). V dropped 0 bases and J dropped 2 bases, with 11 bases sitting between them. The CDR3 DNA is TGTGCCAGCAGCTTGGATGGCAGCGTAAACACCGGGGAGCTGTTTTTT. Translation gives CASSLDGSVNTGELFF.

This clone has just a few counts. The chain has TRBV2 and TRBJ2-5; the D gene is possibly TRBD2 (5 bases). The V gene's germline CDR1 is SNHLY and CDR2 FYNNEI. The CDR3 totals 13 residues. The ends were cut back, 5 bases at V and 1 base at J, with 8 bases in the middle. The CDR3 protein is CASSRETQETQYF. For the CDR3, the DNA is TGTGCCAGCAGTCGGGAAACCCAAGAGACCCAGTACTTC.

This chain uses TRBV2 with TRBJ2-2; 8 bases align to TRBD2. The ends lost 5 bases at V and 8 bases at J; junction bases unmatched: 7. Looked up from germline, CDR1 is SNHLY and CDR2 is FYNNEI. CDR3 length: 14 amino acids. CDR3 sequence reads: CASSPKRERGELFF. The CDR3 nucleotides are TGTGCCAGCAGTCCGAAGCGGGAGAGGGGGGAGCTGTTTTTT. Complete variable domain (other parts from reference TRBV2 and TRBJ2-2): EPEVTQTPSHQVTQMGQEVILRCVPISNHLYFYWYRQILGQKVEFLVSFYNNEISEKSEIFDDQFSVERPDGSNFTLKIRSTKLEDSAMYFCASSPKRERGELFFGEGSRLTVL.

This clone occurred a few times. A much larger clone is a single base away; this may be a read error. V usage is TRBV2 and J usage is TRBJ1-5; TRBD1 might be the D (6 bases). Germline CDR1 and CDR2: SNHLY and FYNNEI. The CDR3 spans 15 residues. Between the trimmed V and J ends, which lost 2 bases and 1 base, there was a span of 9 bases. The CDR3 is CASSERGGSNQPQHF. CDR3 in DNA: TGTGCCAGCAGTGAACGAGGGGGAAGCAATCAGCCCCAGCATTTT.